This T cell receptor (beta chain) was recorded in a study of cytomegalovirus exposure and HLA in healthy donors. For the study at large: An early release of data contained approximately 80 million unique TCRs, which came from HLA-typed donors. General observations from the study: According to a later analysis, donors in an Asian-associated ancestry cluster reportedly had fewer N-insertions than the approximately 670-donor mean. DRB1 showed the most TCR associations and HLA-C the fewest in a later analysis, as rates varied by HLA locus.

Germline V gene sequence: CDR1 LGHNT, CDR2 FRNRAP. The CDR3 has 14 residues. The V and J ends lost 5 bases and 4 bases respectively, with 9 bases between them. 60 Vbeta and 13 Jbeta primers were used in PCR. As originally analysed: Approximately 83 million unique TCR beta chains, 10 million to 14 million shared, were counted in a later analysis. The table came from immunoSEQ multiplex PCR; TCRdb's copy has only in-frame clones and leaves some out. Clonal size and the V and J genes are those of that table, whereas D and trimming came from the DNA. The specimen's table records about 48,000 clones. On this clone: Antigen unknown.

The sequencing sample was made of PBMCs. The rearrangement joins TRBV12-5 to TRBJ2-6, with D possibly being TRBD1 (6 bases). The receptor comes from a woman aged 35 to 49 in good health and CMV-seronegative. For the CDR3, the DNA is TGTGCTAGTGGTGCAGGGGAAGGGGCCAACGTCCTGACTTTC. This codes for CASGAGEGANVLTF.